The 31 T cell receptor beta chains in this list originate from one sample, sequenced in a study of tumor-infiltrating lymphocytes in localized non-small cell lung cancer. Sequenced by immunoSEQ multiplex PCR; TCRdb stores in-frame clones only, minus some. The sample has 10,000 to 12,000 clones, around 63% seen once. The source material was lung tumor tissue. The receptors come from a human donor with non-small cell lung cancer.

The rearrangement links TRBV12-5 to TRBJ2-3; a possible D gene is TRBD2 (6 bases). Looked up from germline, CDR1 is LGHNT and CDR2 is FRNRAP. V lost 0 bases to trimming and J lost 2 bases, with 9 bases between them. CDR3 length: 15 amino acids. The CDR3, as DNA: TGTGCTAGTGGTTTGGTCGCGGGGCCCACAGATACGCAGTATTTT. Its translation: CASGLVAGPTDTQYF.

The table lists this clone with a few counts. The chain recombines TRBV6-5 with TRBJ2-7, with a weak D call TRBD2 (5 bases). CDR3 length: 13 residues. Trimming shortened V by 6 bases and J by 6 bases, and 15 bases separated the two germline ends. Germline V gene data show CDR1 as MNHEY and CDR2 as SVGAGI. As DNA, the CDR3 is TGTGCCAGCAGACGCCCCACTAGTTCCGAGCAGTACTTC. Translated, it gives CASRRPTSSEQYF.

This clone occurred once. V and J are TRBV7-9 and TRBJ2-1; D is undetermined. Germline CDR1 SEHNR, CDR2 FQNEAQ (reference sequence). The length of the CDR3 is 11 residues. The V end was cut by 3 bases, the J end by 9 bases, with 6 bases between. This CDR3 reads CASSFSGEQFF. As DNA, the CDR3 is TGTGCCAGCAGCTTTAGTGGTGAGCAGTTCTTC.

This chain connects TRBV14 to TRBJ1-1; 7 bases line up with TRBD1. Unmatched junction bases numbered 6, after V lost 4 bases and J lost 1 base. Germline values: CDR1 SGHDN, CDR2 FVKESK. The CDR3 loop spans 15 amino acids. The CDR3 DNA reads as TGTGCCAGCAGCCTTCAGGGGGTTCCGAACACTGAAGCTTTCTTT. Translated: CASSLQGVPNTEAFF.

The rearrangement links TRBV7-8 to TRBJ2-1, with D possibly TRBD2 on 6 matching bases. From germline, CDR1 is SGHVS and CDR2 FQNEAQ. CDR3 length: 17 amino acids. V was shortened by 2 bases and J by 4 bases, with 18 bases between the two germline ends. The CDR3 DNA follows: TGTGCCAGCAGCTTAAGGTCCCGGGAGTTTGGGTACAATGAGCAGTTCTTC. Residues: CASSLRSREFGYNEQFF.

The chain uses TRBV7-2 and TRBJ1-1; possibly TRBD1 for D (5 bases). Trimming took off 4 bases at V and 5 bases at J, with 14 bases between the two ends. Germline CDR1 reads SGHTA; CDR2 reads FQGNSA. The CDR3 length is 14 residues. The CDR3 region is CASSWAGQRTEAFF. The CDR3 DNA follows: TGTGCCAGCAGCTGGGCGGGGCAGCGGACTGAAGCTTTCTTT.

The rearrangement joins TRBV6-1 to TRBJ1-5; D ambiguous. CDR1 and CDR2 from the germline V gene are MNHNS and SASEGT. Trimming shortened V by 5 bases and J by 0 bases, and 8 bases separated the two germline ends. The CDR3 has 14 amino acids. This CDR3 is CASSRSYSNQPQHF. The CDR3, as DNA: TGTGCCAGCAGTCGGTCATATAGCAATCAGCCCCAGCATTTT.

This clone counts as medium-sized. The chain employs TRBV28 and TRBJ2-1; D not resolved. The germline V gene has CDR1 MDHEN and CDR2 SYDVKM. Trimming removed 7 bases at V and 0 bases at J, with 16 bases between. The length of the CDR3 is 16 residues. The CDR3 here is CASKIPRGPSYNEQFF. The CDR3 DNA follows: TGTGCCAGCAAGATCCCCCGCGGCCCCTCCTACAATGAGCAGTTCTTC.

As concerns this clone: Mismatch with germline at one junction end may stem from a read error. The V gene is TRBV7-9, the J gene TRBJ2-5; 12 bases are shared with TRBD2. The germline V gene has CDR1 SEHNR and CDR2 FQNEAQ (reference sequence). The CDR3 spans 16 residues. CDR3 sequence (DNA): TGTGCCAGTAGCTTATCCCGACTAGCGGGAGAAGAGACCCAGTACTTC. Protein product: CASSLSRLAGEETQYF. Combining the CDR3 with reference TRBV7-9 and TRBJ2-5 gives the whole variable domain DTGVSQNPRHKITKRGQNVTFRCDPISEHNRLYWYRQTLGQGPEFLTYFQNEAQLEKSRLLSDRFSAERPKGSFSTLEIQRTEQGDSAMYLCASSLSRLAGEETQYFGPGTRLLVL.

On this clone itself: The missing conserved phenylalanine or tryptophan at the end of this CDR3 makes a read error likely. The DNA is left out, because the CDR3 cannot be placed on it with certainty; the CDR3 is given as TCRdb lists it. The chain combines TRBV20-1 with TRBJ1-2; the table's D call TRBD1 went unverified against the DNA. With termini counted, the CDR3 has 11 amino acids. Per the germline V gene, CDR1 is DFQATT and CDR2 is SNEGSKA (reference sequence). The CDR3 reads CSARSGTRTAS.

By its share, this clone is medium-sized. The chain recombines TRBV7-2 with TRBJ1-5; D ambiguous. The CDR3 loop spans 14 amino acids. Per the germline V gene, CDR1 is SGHTA and CDR2 is FQGNSA. The V and J ends lost 1 base and 2 bases respectively, with 6 bases between them. In DNA, the CDR3 is TGTGCCAGCAGCTTAGTACGGGGCAATCAGCCCCAGCATTTT. Protein sequence: CASSLVRGNQPQHF.

This clone is medium-sized (0.01 to 0.1%). The V and J genes are TRBV2 and TRBJ2-3, with TRBD1 matching over 7 bases. The CDR3 covers 13 residues. From germline, CDR1 is SNHLY and CDR2 FYNNEI. The junction had 6 bases not matched to a gene; V was cut back by 2 bases and J by 10 bases. Here the CDR3 reads CASSERGPEAQYF. The CDR3 DNA is TGTGCCAGCAGTGAAAGGGGGCCTGAGGCGCAGTATTTT.

The chain couples TRBV7-9 to TRBJ1-3, with D possibly TRBD1 on 6 matching bases. The CDR3 has 13 amino acids. V was clipped by 5 bases and J by 3 bases, with 8 bases between them. CDR1 SEHNR and CDR2 FQNEAQ come from the germline V gene (reference sequence). This CDR3 is CASSMTGGNTIYF. As DNA, the CDR3 is TGTGCCAGCAGCATGACAGGTGGAAACACCATATATTTT.

This chain connects TRBV5-1 to TRBJ2-7; 7 bases are a match to TRBD1. The CDR3 contains 14 residues. Germline V gene sequence: CDR1 SGHRS, CDR2 YFSETQ. V lost 3 bases and J lost 3; bases outside the gene matches: 6. The CDR3 loop reads CASSSETGNYEQYF. DNA of the CDR3: TGCGCCAGCAGCTCAGAGACAGGGAACTACGAGCAGTACTTC.

The chain is built from TRBV4-3 and TRBJ2-7; D unclear. The V and J ends lost 0 bases and 3 bases respectively, with 9 bases between them. The CDR3 is 14 amino acids. Germline values: CDR1 LGHNA, CDR2 YSLEER. CDR3 DNA: TGCGCCAGCAGCCAAGATCTTGTCAGCTACGAGCAGTACTTC. It yields the protein CASSQDLVSYEQYF.

This chain joins TRBV5-1 and TRBJ2-1, with 14 bases identical to TRBD2. Losses at the gene ends were 0 bases for V and 7 bases for J; bases not matched to a gene: 3. The V gene's germline CDR1 is SGHRS and CDR2 YFSETQ. The CDR3 sequence is 16 residues long. The CDR3 bases are TGCGCCAGCAGCTTGGGACTAGCGGGGGGGCAGAATGAGCAGTTCTTC. Translation gives CASSLGLAGGQNEQFF.

The chain recombines TRBV5-4 with TRBJ2-1; unclear D gene. Between the trimmed V and J ends, which lost 4 bases and 12 bases, there was a span of 14 bases. Looked up from germline, CDR1 is SGHNT and CDR2 is YYREEE (reference sequence). This CDR3 is built from 12 residues. The CDR3: CASSRYLDRQFF. The CDR3 DNA sequence: TGTGCCAGCAGCCGTTATCTGGACCGGCAGTTCTTC.

The chain couples TRBV5-1 to TRBJ1-4, with TRBD1 matching over 7 bases. CDR3 length: 17 residues. The ends lost 2 bases at V and 0 bases at J; junction bases unmatched: 7. CDR1 and CDR2 (germline): SGHRS, YFSETQ. CDR3 bases: TGCGCCAGCAGCTTATTCGGACAGGCTGCAACTAATGAAAAACTGTTTTTT. Translation: CASSLFGQAATNEKLFF.

This chain connects TRBV9 to TRBJ1-1; D is unresolved. The CDR3 totals 13 residues. V dropped 4 bases and J dropped 4 bases, with 11 bases sitting between them. Germline CDR1 and CDR2: SGDLS and YYNGEE. The CDR3 bases are TGTGCCAGCAGCCTGGGGTTAAGCACTGAAGCTTTCTTT. Residues: CASSLGLSTEAFF.

The V call is TRBV6-1, the J call TRBJ1-2; 10 bases are a match to TRBD1. The CDR3 extends over 14 amino acids. Per the germline V gene, CDR1 is MNHNS and CDR2 is SASEGT. The V gene end was trimmed by 7 bases and the J gene end by 8 bases; junction bases not matched to a gene: 10. CDR3 sequence reads: CASNFRDRGMGYTF. The CDR3 DNA reads as TGTGCCAGCAACTTTCGGGACAGGGGAATGGGCTACACCTTC.

This clone was detected only a few times. The V and J genes are TRBV6-1 and TRBJ1-5, with D maybe TRBD1 (6 bases). This CDR3 contains 13 residues. Germline-derived CDR1 and CDR2 are MNHNS and SASEGT. Trimming cost V 3 bases and J 7 bases, with 10 bases left between them. CDR3 loop: CASSEGAVQPQHF. CDR3 sequence (DNA): TGTGCCAGCAGTGAGGGGGCTGTGCAGCCCCAGCATTTT.

A few counts support this clone. The rearrangement links TRBV30 to TRBJ1-1; D gene unclear. Germline V gene sequence: CDR1 GTSNPN, CDR2 SVGIG (reference sequence). V gave up 1 base and J gave up 0 bases, with 6 bases separating them. The CDR3 sequence is 13 residues long. The CDR3 DNA reads as TGTGCCTGGAGTGAGGACTTGAACACTGAAGCTTTCTTT. As protein: CAWSEDLNTEAFF.

The chain combines TRBV13 with TRBJ2-7; D might be TRBD2 (6 bases). Between the trimmed V and J ends, which lost 6 bases and 3 bases, there was a span of 12 bases. The CDR3 is made up of 13 amino acids. Germline CDR1 and CDR2: PRHDT and FYEKMQ (reference sequence). The CDR3 nucleotides read TGTGCCAGCAGTCGCTCCGGGGGCTACGAGCAGTACTTC. Protein product: CASSRSGGYEQYF.

This clone was seen more than once but under ten times. The V call is TRBV6-1, the J call TRBJ1-2; D gene ambiguous. Germline V gene lookup returns CDR1 MNHNS and CDR2 SASEGT. Trimming removed 2 bases at V and 4 bases at J, with 11 bases between. The CDR3 spans 14 residues. The CDR3 DNA follows: TGTGCCAGCAGTGAACTGGGCCTACTCTATGGCTACACCTTC. It encodes CASSELGLLYGYTF.

CDR3 sequence (DNA): TGCGCCAGCAGCACCCAGACAGGGCAGAACACTGAAGCTTTCTTT. Translation gives CASSTQTGQNTEAFF. The chain couples TRBV5-1 to TRBJ1-1, with TRBD1 identical over 7 bases. The CDR3 is 15 residues long. V was clipped by 4 bases and J by 1 base; unmatched bases: 7. Germline V CDR1 and CDR2: SGHRS, YFSETQ.

This chain joins TRBV6-6 and TRBJ1-2, with 7 bases lining up with TRBD1. CDR1 and CDR2 from the germline V gene are MNHNY and SVGAGI (reference sequence). V lost 2 bases, J lost 5 bases, and 8 bases stayed unmatched. The CDR3 runs to 15 residues. In DNA, the CDR3 is TGTGCCAGCAGTTACCCCGACAGGGCTACATATGGCTACACCTTC. Its protein is CASSYPDRATYGYTF.

J is TRBJ1-1 and V is TRBV4-3, with D tentatively TRBD1 (5 bases). The CDR3 consists of 13 residues. Trimming removed 0 bases from V and 5 bases from J, with 7 bases in between. Germline loops: CDR1 LGHNA, CDR2 YSLEER. As DNA, the CDR3 is TGCGCCAGCAGCCAAGATTCAGGGACTGAAGCTTTCTTT. Residues: CASSQDSGTEAFF.

This rearrangement joins TRBV29-1 to TRBJ2-7; D is perhaps TRBD1 or TRBD2 (5 bases each). In germline, CDR1 is SQVTM, CDR2 ANQGSEA. The V end lost 3 bases, the J end lost 6 bases, and 18 bases lay between the germline ends. The CDR3 runs to 14 residues. The CDR3 nucleotides read TGCAGCGTTGATCTGGGACGGCCGTCCACCGAGCAGTACTTC. Translating gives CSVDLGRPSTEQYF.

This clone came up a few times. The J gene is TRBJ1-2, the V gene TRBV7-9; D perhaps matches TRBD1 (6 bases). The CDR3 covers 16 residues. Trimming took 5 bases from V and 5 from J, leaving 21 bases between them. The germline V gene encodes CDR1 SEHNR and CDR2 FQNEAQ (reference sequence). The CDR3 sequence: CASSPPESTGHYGYTF. Written as DNA, the CDR3 is TGTGCCAGCAGCCCACCGGAATCGACAGGACATTATGGCTACACCTTC.

This chain joins TRBV5-1 and TRBJ2-7, with D maybe TRBD2 (6 bases). Trimming stripped 2 bases from V and 2 bases from J, with 11 bases between. Germline lookup yields CDR1 SGHRS and CDR2 YFSETQ. This CDR3 spans 14 amino acids. The CDR3, as DNA: TGCGCCAGCAGCTTAACCGGGACTGCCTACGAGCAGTACTTC. Translating gives CASSLTGTAYEQYF.

V is TRBV27 and J is TRBJ2-1; maybe TRBD2 (6 bases). This CDR3 comprises 20 residues. V was cut by 6 bases and J by 3 bases, with 30 bases left in between. CDR1 is MNHEY, CDR2 SMNVEV, per germline (reference sequence). CDR3 loop: CASRGFHGLGRTQGYNEQFF. The CDR3 DNA reads as TGTGCCAGCAGGGGTTTTCATGGGTTAGGGAGGACTCAAGGCTACAATGAGCAGTTCTTC.